This paragraph covers one T cell receptor (beta chain) sequence. The antigen is unknown. The data derive from a study of lymphopenia after photon versus proton radiotherapy. Assay used: immunoSEQ multiplex PCR; TCRdb lists only in-frame clones, some missing. The sample records fewer than 6,000 clones, more than 70% being singletons. V lost 4 bases and J lost 6; bases outside the gene matches: 14. CDR1 SGHVS and CDR2 FQNEAQ come from the germline V gene. CDR3 length: 18 residues. Points from the study as a whole: Larger post-nadir TCR diversity loss correlated inversely with survival in deceased patients. Under photons, naive T cells and diversity fell while effector/memory populations rose. Authors raise, but do not show, better survival with proton therapy. Oligoclonal CD8+ Temra expansion after nadir drove photon patients' diversity drop.

The chain uses TRBV7-8 and TRBJ2-1; 11 nucleotides align to TRBD2. The source was peripheral blood, collected from a patient treated with photon-based radiotherapy. The origin of this receptor is an elderly man with cholangiocarcinoma. In nucleotides, the CDR3 is TGTGCCAGCAGCTCCCAACCCCCTCTAGCGGGGGGCACCAATGAGCAGTTCTTC. It specifies CASSSQPPLAGGTNEQFF.